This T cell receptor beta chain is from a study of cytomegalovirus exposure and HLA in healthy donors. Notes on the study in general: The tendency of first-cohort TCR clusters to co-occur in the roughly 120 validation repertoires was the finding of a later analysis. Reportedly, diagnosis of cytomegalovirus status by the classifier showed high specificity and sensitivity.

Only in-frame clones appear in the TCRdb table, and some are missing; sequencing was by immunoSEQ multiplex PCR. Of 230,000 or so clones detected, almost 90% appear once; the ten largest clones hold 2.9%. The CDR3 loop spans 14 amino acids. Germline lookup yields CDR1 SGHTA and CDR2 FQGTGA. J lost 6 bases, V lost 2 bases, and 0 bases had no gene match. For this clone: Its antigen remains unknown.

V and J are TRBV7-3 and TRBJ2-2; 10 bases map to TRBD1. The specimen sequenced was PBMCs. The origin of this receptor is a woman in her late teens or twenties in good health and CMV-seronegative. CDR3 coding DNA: TGTGCCAGCAGCTTAGGGACAGGGGCCGGGGAGCTGTTTTTT. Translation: CASSLGTGAGELFF.